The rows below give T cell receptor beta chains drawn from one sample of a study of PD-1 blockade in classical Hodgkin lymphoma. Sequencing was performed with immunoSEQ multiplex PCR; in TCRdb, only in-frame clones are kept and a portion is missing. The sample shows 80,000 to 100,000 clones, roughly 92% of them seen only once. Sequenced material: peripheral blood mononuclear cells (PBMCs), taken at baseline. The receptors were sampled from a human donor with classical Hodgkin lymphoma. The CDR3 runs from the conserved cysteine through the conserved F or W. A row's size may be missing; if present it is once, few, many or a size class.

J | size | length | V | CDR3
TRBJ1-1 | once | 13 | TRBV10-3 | CAIRSSLNTEAFF
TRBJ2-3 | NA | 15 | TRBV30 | CAWARLAASTDTQYF
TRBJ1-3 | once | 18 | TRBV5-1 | CASSSSGQGSFSGNTIYF
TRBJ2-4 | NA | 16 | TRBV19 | CASSLIGAGVENIQYF
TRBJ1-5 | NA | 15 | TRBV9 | CASSGQGEEGQPQHF
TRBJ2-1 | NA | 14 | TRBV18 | CASSSAGGSNEQFF
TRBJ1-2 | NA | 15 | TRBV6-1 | CASSLGAVANYGYTF
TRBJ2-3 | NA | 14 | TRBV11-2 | CASSHLRGADTQYF
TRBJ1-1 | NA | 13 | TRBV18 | CASSTQRNTEAFF
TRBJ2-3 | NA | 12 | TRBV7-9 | CASSIPRDTQYF
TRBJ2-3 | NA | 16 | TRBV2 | CASSKRGGQTTDTQYF
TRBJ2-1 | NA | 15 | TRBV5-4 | CASSFETSGYNEQFF
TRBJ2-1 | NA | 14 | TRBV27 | CASRPNRGNNEQFF
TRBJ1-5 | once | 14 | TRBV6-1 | CASSEAGNNQPQHF
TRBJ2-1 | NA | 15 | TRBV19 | CASQSSGRAYNEQFF